This T cell receptor beta chain was sequenced for a study of blood T cell repertoires in COVID-19. Overall study context: The United States, Italy and Spain supplied acute and convalescent COVID-19 samples. Sources were T cells, B-cell-depleted T cells, or PBMCs; the material itself was cDNA or gDNA.

As handled by the study authors: Nucleated cell counts were estimated from reference gene primer amplification. Profiled with immunoSEQ multiplex PCR; TCRdb holds only in-frame clones, not every one. Clone size and V and J calls were adopted from that table, with D and trimming inferred from the DNA. This table holds tens of thousands of clones, 87% found once. Germline V CDR1 and CDR2: LNHDA, SQIVND (reference sequence). There are 11 residues in the CDR3. Trimming stripped 6 bases from V and 3 bases from J, with 6 bases between. The sequencing sample was made of peripheral blood. The chain links TRBV19 to TRBJ2-7; D is perhaps TRBD2 (6 bases). The TCR comes from a woman older than 75 with acute or convalescent COVID-19. CDR3 sequence: CASSGGYEQYF. The CDR3, as DNA: TGTGCCAGTAGCGGGGGCTACGAGCAGTACTTC. Full variable domain (remainder filled in from reference TRBV19 and TRBJ2-7): DGGITQSPKYLFRKEGQNVTLSCEQNLNHDAMYWYRQDPGQGLRLIYYSQIVNDFQKGDIAEGYSVSREKKESFPLTVTSAQKNPTAFYLCASSGGYEQYFGPGTRLTVT.